One and the same sample provided the 7 T cell receptor beta chains below, sequenced in a study of blood T cell repertoires in COVID-19. The assay was immunoSEQ multiplex PCR, and TCRdb's table has in-frame clones only and misses some. The sample lists approximately 170,000 clones, roughly four fifths seen once, with roughly 9.6% in the top ten. Sequenced sample: peripheral blood. Receptors were obtained from a man between 60 and 75 years old with active or convalescent COVID-19.

This clone appeared once. The V call is TRBV28, the J call TRBJ1-2; 10 bases are a match to TRBD1. The CDR3 sequence is 13 residues long. Germline loops: CDR1 MDHEN, CDR2 SYDVKM. V gave up 6 bases and J gave up 6 bases; unmatched junction bases: 4. CDR3 DNA: TGTGCCAGCAGAAGACAGGGGGCGGATGGCTACACCTTC. Encoded protein: CASRRQGADGYTF.

This clone has only one observation. The chain couples TRBV19 to TRBJ1-4, with TRBD1 identical over 8 bases. CDR3 length: 13 residues. Germline CDR1 and CDR2: LNHDA and SQIVND (reference sequence). The ends lost 7 bases at V and 7 bases at J; junction bases unmatched: 5. The CDR3 loop is CASNQGAREKLFF. CDR3 DNA: TGTGCCAGTAACCAGGGGGCGCGTGAAAAACTGTTTTTT. The full variable domain, completed using reference TRBV19 and TRBJ1-4, is DGGITQSPKYLFRKEGQNVTLSCEQNLNHDAMYWYRQDPGQGLRLIYYSQIVNDFQKGDIAEGYSVSREKKESFPLTVTSAQKNPTAFYLCASNQGAREKLFFGSGTQLSVL.

A single count supports this clone. J is TRBJ1-3 and V is TRBV29-1; the match to TRBD1 covers 8 bases. Germline-derived CDR1 and CDR2 are SQVTM and ANQGSEA. V was clipped by 5 bases and J by 2 bases; unmatched bases: 5. This CDR3 has 14 residues. CDR3 protein: CSVKKDRAGNTIYF. The CDR3 nucleotides read TGCAGCGTTAAAAAGGACAGGGCTGGAAACACCATATATTTT.

The chain employs TRBV11-2 and TRBJ2-1, with D uncertain. Germline loops: CDR1 SGHAT, CDR2 FQNNGV. The CDR3 extends over 14 amino acids. Trimming pared 1 base from V and 8 bases from J, leaving 12 bases between. CDR3 protein: CASSLAWSIYEQFF. CDR3 DNA: TGTGCCAGCAGCTTAGCTTGGTCTATATATGAGCAGTTCTTC.

The chain is built from TRBV6-1 and TRBJ1-5; 7 nucleotides align to TRBD1. Germline loops: CDR1 MNHNS, CDR2 SASEGT. This CDR3 region has 13 residues. V shed 1 base and J 6 bases; nucleotides not matched to a gene: 0. Here the CDR3 DNA reads TGTGCCAGCAGTGAAGGACAGGGTCAGCCCCAGCATTTT. Amino acid sequence: CASSEGQGQPQHF.

J is TRBJ2-2 and V is TRBV6-5; 9 positions match TRBD1. This CDR3 region has 14 residues. Germline loops: CDR1 MNHEY, CDR2 SVGAGI. The ends lost 6 bases at V and 3 bases at J; junction bases unmatched: 2. In DNA form, the CDR3 reads TGTGCCAGCAGAGGACAGGGGTACACCGGGGAGCTGTTTTTT. It specifies CASRGQGYTGELFF.

The chain links TRBV4-1 to TRBJ1-5; TRBD1 agrees at 8 bases. V lost 0 bases to trimming and J lost 6 bases; unmatched junction nucleotides: 10. The CDR3 has 17 amino acids. Germline V gene sequence: CDR1 MGHRA, CDR2 YSYEKL. The CDR3 region has the DNA TGCGCCAGCAGCCAAGACCCCGGACAGGGCACGGGTCAGCCCCAGCATTTT. It yields the protein CASSQDPGQGTGQPQHF.